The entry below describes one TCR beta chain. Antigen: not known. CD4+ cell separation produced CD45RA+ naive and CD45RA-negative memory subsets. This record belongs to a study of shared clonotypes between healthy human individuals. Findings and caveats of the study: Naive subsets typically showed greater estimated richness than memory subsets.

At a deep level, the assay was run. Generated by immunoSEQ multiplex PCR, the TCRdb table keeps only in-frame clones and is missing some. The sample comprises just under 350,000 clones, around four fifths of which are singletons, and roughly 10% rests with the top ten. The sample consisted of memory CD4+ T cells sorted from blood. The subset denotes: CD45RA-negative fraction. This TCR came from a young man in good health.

The CDR3: CASSAPSGRASLELFF. The CDR3 DNA reads as TGTGCCAGCAGTGCCCCTAGCGGGAGAGCGAGCTTGGAGCTGTTTTTT. This chain uses TRBV2 with TRBJ2-2; TRBD2 matches 10 bases. Trimming at V came to 4 bases and at J to 10 bases, leaving 12 bases not matched to a gene. The CDR3 runs to 16 residues. CDR1 and CDR2 from the germline V gene are SNHLY and FYNNEI.